A single sample is the source of the 10 T cell receptor beta chains below, sequenced in a study of T cell responses to AZD1222 COVID-19 vaccine. TCRdb keeps only in-frame clones here, not all; method: immunoSEQ multiplex PCR. The repertoire includes around 78,000 clones, around 90% of them detected once, and approximately 4.8% sits in the top ten. The starting material was peripheral blood, obtained on day 0 of MenACWY control vaccination. The receptors derive from an adult in good health.

The chain combines TRBV11-3 with TRBJ2-7; 9 bases are shared with TRBD1. The germline V gene encodes CDR1 SGHNT and CDR2 YENEEA. V shed 3 bases and J 6 bases; nucleotides not matched to a gene: 9. The CDR3 spans 15 residues. The CDR3 spells CASSLGTGPLTEQYF. As DNA, the CDR3 is TGTGCCAGCAGCTTGGGGACAGGGCCCCTGACCGAGCAGTACTTC.

This clone was seen a handful of times. The V call is TRBV4-1, the J call TRBJ2-5; D gene uncertain. Germline V gives CDR1 MGHRA, CDR2 YSYEKL. This CDR3 is built from 15 residues. V lost 4 bases and J 0 bases, leaving 12 bases between the germline ends. The CDR3 protein is CASSPGPLDQETQYF. CDR3 nucleotide sequence: TGCGCCAGCAGCCCTGGGCCTCTCGACCAAGAGACCCAGTACTTC.

The rearrangement joins TRBV30 to TRBJ1-2, with a weak D call TRBD1 (5 bases). V shed 0 bases and J shed 7 bases, with 12 bases lying between them. Germline V CDR1 and CDR2: GTSNPN, SVGIG (reference sequence). This CDR3 comprises 13 residues. CDR3 nucleotide sequence: TGTGCCTGGAGTGTACTTCAGGGAACTGGCTACACCTTC. Translation gives CAWSVLQGTGYTF.

The J gene is TRBJ2-3, the V gene TRBV15; 8 nucleotides match TRBD1. Germline values: CDR1 LNHNV, CDR2 YYDKDF (reference sequence). The trim removed 0 bases at V and 2 bases at J, leaving 10 bases unmatched. There are 18 residues in the CDR3. The CDR3 DNA is TGTGCCACCAGCAGAGATCGATCAGGGACAGGTGACACAGATACGCAGTATTTT. Protein sequence: CATSRDRSGTGDTDTQYF.

The V and J genes are TRBV18 and TRBJ1-6, with TRBD1 matching 10 bases. The CDR3 has 15 amino acids. Germline values: CDR1 KGHSH, CDR2 LQKENI. V trimming: 3 bases; J trimming: 6 bases; junction bases outside the gene matches: 2. The CDR3 is CASSPRTGGNSPLHF. In DNA form, the CDR3 reads TGTGCCAGCTCACCTAGGACAGGGGGTAATTCACCCCTCCACTTT.

The CDR3 nucleotides are TGTGCCAGCAGACACGACGCGGGGACAGCTAATGAAAAACTGTTTTTT. This translates into CASRHDAGTANEKLFF. The V and J genes are TRBV2 and TRBJ1-4; 7 bases align to TRBD1. The CDR3 has 16 residues. Losses at the gene ends were 6 bases for V and 3 bases for J; bases not matched to a gene: 10. Germline assignment: CDR1 SNHLY and CDR2 FYNNEI.

The chain has TRBV30 and TRBJ1-2; TRBD1 matches at 7 bases. V shed 5 bases and J 8 bases; nucleotides not matched to a gene: 8. This CDR3 comprises 12 residues. CDR1 and CDR2 from the germline V gene are GTSNPN and SVGIG (reference sequence). CDR3 bases: TGTGCCTGGGCTGCAAGGGGGCCCGGCTACACCTTC. It is translated as CAWAARGPGYTF.

The V and J genes are TRBV19 and TRBJ1-2; TRBD1 is a possible D gene (6 bases). The CDR3 consists of 15 residues. Trimming took 2 bases from V and 3 from J, leaving 13 bases between them. Germline assignment: CDR1 LNHDA and CDR2 SQIVND (reference sequence). DNA for the CDR3: TGTGCCAGTAGTATAAGTACAGGGTTCGACTATGGCTACACCTTC. Amino acids: CASSISTGFDYGYTF.

The count of this clone is one. The chain has TRBV18 and TRBJ1-3; no definite D call. CDR3 length: 14 amino acids. The V gene lost 3 bases and the J gene lost 7 bases, with 13 bases spanning the gap. Germline V gene data show CDR1 as KGHSH and CDR2 as LQKENI. The CDR3 DNA follows: TGTGCCAGCTCACCCGGAGTGGACGGGAACACCATATATTTT. It yields the protein CASSPGVDGNTIYF.

The CDR3 sequence: CASSAFLDTQYF. DNA for the CDR3: TGTGCCAGCAGCGCCTTTCTAGATACGCAGTATTTT. The V gene is TRBV5-4, the J gene TRBJ2-3; D call uncertain. The CDR3 is 12 amino acids. CDR1 and CDR2 from the germline V gene are SGHNT and YYREEE (reference sequence). The V end lost 4 bases, the J end lost 5 bases, and 8 bases lay between the germline ends.